The 5 T cell receptor beta chains below come from one sample, sequenced in a study of beta chain features in type 1 diabetes. Study-wide points: Shortening of TCRB CDR3s, moderate but significant, appeared in all four CD4+ subsets of Type 1 diabetes patients.

Antigens of these TCRs are unknown. Sequencing targeted expressed TCRB transcripts, as all isolated RNA had been reverse transcribed. Some clones are missing from TCRdb's copy, which holds only in-frame ones; the method was immunoSEQ multiplex PCR. This sample has 100,000 to 150,000 clones, with 9% found just once. Sequences were obtained from central memory CD4+ T cells from blood. These receptors all come from a man aged 25-45 years with type 1 diabetes.

V is TRBV21-1 and J is TRBJ1-2; the table's TRBD1 call for D was not verified on the DNA. TRBV21-1 is shown as a pseudogene. CDR3 length: 14 amino acids. The CDR3 coding sequence is TGTGCCAGCACCCAGAGGACAGGGGACAATGGCTACACCTTC. This codes for CASTQRTGDNGYTF.

The table lists this clone with a few counts. The chain couples TRBV15 to TRBJ1-1; 11 positions match TRBD1. CDR3 size: 15 residues. Germline CDR1 LNHNV, CDR2 YYDKDF (reference sequence). Trimming at V came to 1 base and at J to 4 bases, leaving 2 bases not matched to a gene. CDR3 amino acids: CATSRGGTGGTEAFF. The CDR3 coding sequence is TGTGCCACCAGCAGAGGTGGGACAGGGGGCACTGAAGCTTTCTTT. Filled out from reference TRBV15 and TRBJ1-1, the complete variable domain reads DAMVIQNPRYQVTQFGKPVTLSCSQTLNHNVMYWYQQKSSQAPKLLFHYYDKDFNNEADTPDNFQSRRPNTSFCFLDIRSPGLGDTAMYLCATSRGGTGGTEAFFGQGTRLTVV.

This clone has just a few counts. V usage is TRBV30 and J usage is TRBJ2-3; 8 bases align to TRBD2. Per the germline V gene, CDR1 is GTSNPN and CDR2 is SVGIG (reference sequence). The CDR3 contains 13 residues. V lost 5 bases, J lost 2 bases, and 3 bases stayed unmatched. Here the CDR3 reads CAWAAGDTDTQYF. The DNA for the CDR3 is TGTGCCTGGGCAGCGGGGGACACAGATACGCAGTATTTT.

The CDR3 nucleotides read TGTGCCAGCAGAGGGGCCCCGAACACCGGGGAGCTGTTTTTT. This gives the protein CASRGAPNTGELFF. The chain recombines TRBV28 with TRBJ2-2; possibly TRBD1 for D (5 bases). Germline CDR1 MDHEN, CDR2 SYDVKM. The CDR3 extends over 14 amino acids. The ends were cut back, 6 bases at V and 0 bases at J, with 8 bases in the middle.

This clone showed up just a few times. The chain links TRBV5-6 to TRBJ2-1, with a weak D call TRBD2 (5 bases). V was trimmed by 3 bases and J by 1 base, leaving 11 bases between them. From germline, CDR1 is SGHDT and CDR2 YYEEEE. The CDR3 spans 15 residues. This chain's CDR3 is CASSSKRESYNEQFF. CDR3 bases: TGTGCCAGCAGCTCTAAGAGGGAATCCTACAATGAGCAGTTCTTC.